This T cell receptor beta chain comes out of a study of blood T cell repertoires in COVID-19. Study information: COVID-19 samples collected from the United States, Italy and Spain covered acute and convalescent phases.

Measured with immunoSEQ multiplex PCR; TCRdb has only the in-frame clones, and not every one. Of about 230,000 clones listed, about 87% were seen once; the top ten hold about 4%. The study drew participants aged about 18 to 95 years from 20 to 30 US areas. Sequencing was done on a sample of PBMCs or T cells enriched from blood (not recorded which). The clonotype comes from a woman between 25 and 40 years old who had been exposed to COVID-19.

The DNA of the CDR3 is TGTGCCAGGGACAGGGGGGAGGAAGCTGAAGCTTTCTTT. Amino acid sequence: CARDRGEEAEAFF. The chain joins TRBV2 to TRBJ1-1; the match to TRBD1 covers 10 bases. CDR3 length equals 13 residues. Per the germline V gene, CDR1 is SNHLY and CDR2 is FYNNEI. V lost 9 bases to trimming and J lost 6 bases; unmatched junction nucleotides: 7. Based on the CDR3 plus reference TRBV2 and TRBJ1-1, the full variable domain is EPEVTQTPSHQVTQMGQEVILRCVPISNHLYFYWYRQILGQKVEFLVSFYNNEISEKSEIFDDQFSVERPDGSNFTLKIRSTKLEDSAMYFCARDRGEEAEAFFGQGTRLTVV.